The clone carrying this TCR beta chain has more than one count but fewer than ten. What it binds is not known. Germline loops: CDR1 SGHRS, CDR2 YFSETQ. This CDR3 region has 15 residues. V lost 3 bases and J lost 4, with 16 bases in between. The source of the sample is a study of T cells after yellow fever vaccination. TCRdb re-analysed the 5' RACE reads in MiXCR, keeping a single row per CDR3 protein. The sample shows about 320,000 distinct CDR3 sequences, roughly 4.3% of them seen only once. Study-wide points: Weaker overall, the secondary response nonetheless peaked faster (day 5 versus 15). One caveat is that FACS-sorted repertoires could contain abundant clonotypes contaminating from the bulk population.

This sequence was found in a man younger than 35 who received the YFV17D yellow fever vaccine. Sequenced here: PBMCs, sampled 15 days after the yellow fever booster vaccination. V usage is TRBV5-1 and J usage is TRBJ1-1; TRBD1 might be the D (6 bases). CDR3 sequence (DNA): TGCGCCAGCAGCTCAGACCCACAGGGTACCACTGAAGCTTTCTTT. Its protein is CASSSDPQGTTEAFF. The complete variable domain, with remaining parts taken from reference TRBV5-1 and TRBJ1-1, reads KAGVTQTPRYLIKTRGQQVTLSCSPISGHRSVSWYQQTPGQGLQFLFEYFSETQRNKGNFPGRFSGRQFSNSRSEMNVSTLELGDSALYLCASSSDPQGTTEAFFGQGTRLTVV.